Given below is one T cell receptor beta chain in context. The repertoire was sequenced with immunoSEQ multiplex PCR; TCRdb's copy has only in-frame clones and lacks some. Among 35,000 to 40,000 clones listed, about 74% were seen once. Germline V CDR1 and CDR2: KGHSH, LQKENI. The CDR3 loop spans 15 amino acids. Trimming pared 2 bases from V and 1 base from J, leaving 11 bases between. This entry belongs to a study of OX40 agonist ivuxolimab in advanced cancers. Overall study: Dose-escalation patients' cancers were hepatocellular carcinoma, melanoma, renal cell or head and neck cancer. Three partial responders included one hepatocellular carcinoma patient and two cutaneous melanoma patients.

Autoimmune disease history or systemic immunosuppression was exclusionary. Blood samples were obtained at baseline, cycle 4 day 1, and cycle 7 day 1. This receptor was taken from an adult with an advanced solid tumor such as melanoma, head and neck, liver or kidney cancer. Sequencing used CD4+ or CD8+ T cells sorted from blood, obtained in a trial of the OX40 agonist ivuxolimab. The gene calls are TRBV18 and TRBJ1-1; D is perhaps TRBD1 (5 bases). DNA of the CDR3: TGTGCCAGCTCACCAGGGGCCGGGTGGAACACTGAAGCTTTCTTT. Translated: CASSPGAGWNTEAFF.